These T cell receptor beta chains were read from a single sample in a study of T cell changes during pregnancy in multiple sclerosis. Profiling relied on immunoSEQ multiplex PCR, and the TCRdb table lists in-frame clones only, not all of them. The sample records roughly 42,000 clones, about nine tenths being singletons. The sample in question was CD4+ T cells from peripheral blood mononuclear cells, obtained before pregnancy. The receptors come from a female donor with multiple sclerosis, enrolled in a pregnancy study. CDR3s include the opening cysteine and the closing phenylalanine or tryptophan. The order of the fields is V gene, D gene, clone size, J gene, CDR3 DNA, CDR3 protein. D genes are given only for firm matches. The size field is filled for only some rows; it gives once, few, many or a size class.

TRBV4-2,TRBD2,NA,TRBJ2-3,TGTGCCAGCAGGCCCGGGACTAGCGGGGGCACAGATACGCAGTATTTT,CASRPGTSGGTDTQYF
TRBV19,TRBD1,NA,TRBJ2-5,TGTGCCAGTAGTCTCCGGACAGGGACGAGAGAGACCCAGTACTTC,CASSLRTGTRETQYF
TRBV7-6,NA,NA,TRBJ2-7,TGTGCCAGCAGCCGGACAGATGGAGCCTACGAGCAGTACTTC,CASSRTDGAYEQYF
TRBV7-6,NA,once,TRBJ1-6,TGTGCCAGCAGCTCGTACACCAATTCACCCCTCCACTTT,CASSSYTNSPLHF
TRBV4-1,NA,NA,TRBJ2-2,TGCGCCAGCAGCCAAGTGGACATGCTGTCGTACACCGGGGAGCTGTTTTTT,CASSQVDMLSYTGELFF
TRBV9,TRBD2,NA,TRBJ2-5,TGTGCCAGCAGCGCCTCTAGCGGGGGATGGGAGACCCAGTACTTC,CASSASSGGWETQYF
TRBV21-1,NA,once,TRBJ1-5,TGTGCCAGCAGCAGTTCTCCAGAAGGCAATCAGCCCCAGCATTTT,CASSSSPEGNQPQHF
TRBV25-1,NA,NA,TRBJ1-5,TGTGCCAGCAGTGAGTCGGGTCCGACCAATCAGCCCCAGCATTTT,CASSESGPTNQPQHF
TRBV25-1,NA,once,TRBJ1-2,TGTGCCAGCAGTGAAAGGGGGGGTTCAGCGAACTATGGCTACACCTTC,CASSERGGSANYGYTF
TRBV29-1,NA,NA,TRBJ2-7,TGCAGCGTTGCTGGGGTTCTAGGGGGACAAACCTCCTACGAGCAGTACTTC,CSVAGVLGGQTSYEQYF
TRBV19,TRBD2,NA,TRBJ2-5,TGTGCCACCCAACACGGGGGGGCCGGGCAAGAGACCCAGTACTTC,CATQHGGAGQETQYF
TRBV18,NA,NA,TRBJ2-5,TGTGCCAGCTCACCGACGCGGCCCCAAGAGACCCAGTACTTC,CASSPTRPQETQYF
TRBV4-1,NA,NA,TRBJ2-5,TGCGCCAGCAGCCAAGGGTTACGGGGTAAGACCCAGTACTTC,CASSQGLRGKTQYF
TRBV29-1,NA,NA,TRBJ1-2,TGCAGCGACGACGGGGGAAAGGCCTATGGCTACACCTTC,CSDDGGKAYGYTF
TRBV6-1,NA,once,TRBJ2-7,TGTGCCAGCAGCCCCAAGACAGTGGGCTACGAGCAGTACTTC,CASSPKTVGYEQYF
TRBV29-1,TRBD1,NA,TRBJ1-2,TGCAGCGCCGGGACAGGGGGCGGTGGCTACACCTTC,CSAGTGGGGYTF
TRBV27,TRBD2,NA,TRBJ2-3,TGTGCCAGCAGTTTATCGGGGCTGTGGCGGGGGGGCTCCGATACGCAGTATTTT,CASSLSGLWRGGSDTQYF
TRBV10-3,TRBD1,NA,TRBJ1-1,TGTGCCATCAGCGGCTCCGGGACAGTAGGTGACACTGAAGCTTTCTTT,CAISGSGTVGDTEAFF
TRBV5-3,TRBD2,NA,TRBJ2-1,TGTGCCAGAAGCTTGGAGTACGCAGGGGCTGGTAGCGGGGGGTATCTCAATGAGCAGTTCTTC,CARSLEYAGAGSGGYLNEQFF
TRBV28,NA,NA,TRBJ1-1,TGTGCCAGCAGTCTCAGGGGCGGGGGGGGTGAAGCTTTCTTT,CASSLRGGGGEAFF
TRBV9,NA,NA,TRBJ1-4,TGTGCCAGCAGTGGAACAGGGACCGGGAATGAAAAACTGTTTTTT,CASSGTGTGNEKLFF
TRBV5-4,NA,once,TRBJ2-3,TGTGCCAGCAGCTTAGATACGCCAGGGCCCACAGATACGCAGTATTTT,CASSLDTPGPTDTQYF
TRBV6-6,NA,NA,TRBJ2-2,TGTGCCAGCAGTTACTCTGCGGGGGCGAGCACCGGGGAGCTGTTTTTT,CASSYSAGASTGELFF
TRBV7-2,NA,NA,TRBJ1-3,TGTGCCAGCAGCCCCGCGGGGTTCTCTGGAAACACCATATATTTT,CASSPAGFSGNTIYF
TRBV28,TRBD2,NA,TRBJ2-1,TGTGCCACCATAAGACTAGCGGGGGGGCCTATTGAGCAGTTCTTC,CATIRLAGGPIEQFF
TRBV6-6,NA,once,TRBJ1-2,TGTGCCAGCAGGCTAACAGGGAGCTATGGCTACACCTTC,CASRLTGSYGYTF
TRBV5-4,NA,once,TRBJ2-3,TGTGCCAGCAGCTTGAGGGGGAGCACAGATACGCAGTATTTT,CASSLRGSTDTQYF
TRBV9,TRBD2,NA,TRBJ2-3,TGTGCCAGCAGCGTAGACCCCCCGGGACTAGCAACAGATACGCAGTATTTT,CASSVDPPGLATDTQYF
TRBV2,NA,NA,TRBJ1-1,TGTGCCAGCACTTCAGGGACTATGAACACTGAAGCTTTCTTT,CASTSGTMNTEAFF
TRBV7-3,TRBD1,NA,TRBJ2-2,TGTGCCAGCAGCTCGAAACAGGGGGCCGGGGAGCTGTTTTTT,CASSSKQGAGELFF
TRBV9,NA,NA,TRBJ2-7,TGTGCCAGCACCCCCGGGGGGGGACAGGGAACCTACGAGCAGTACTTC,CASTPGGGQGTYEQYF
TRBV27,NA,once,TRBJ2-3,TGTGCCAGCAGTTTATTATCCGGGACAGATACGCAGTATTTT,CASSLLSGTDTQYF
TRBV18,TRBD1,NA,TRBJ1-5,TGTGCCAGCTCACCTTCCGGGACAGGGGGGAATCAGCCCCAGCATTTT,CASSPSGTGGNQPQHF
TRBV9,NA,once,TRBJ1-5,TGTGCCAGCAGCGTAGACCCAGGAGGAAATCAGCCCCAGCATTTT,CASSVDPGGNQPQHF
TRBV27,TRBD1,NA,TRBJ2-7,TGTGCCAGCAGTCTCGACAGGGTAGGAGAGCAGTACTTC,CASSLDRVGEQYF
TRBV7-2,TRBD1,NA,TRBJ1-5,TGTGCCAGCAGCTCACAGGGGCCGGGGTATAGCAATCAGCCCCAGCATTTT,CASSSQGPGYSNQPQHF
TRBV5-4,TRBD1,NA,TRBJ1-1,TGTGCCAGCAGCTTGTCGGGACAGCGGAACACTGAAGCTTTCTTT,CASSLSGQRNTEAFF
TRBV9,TRBD2,once,TRBJ2-7,TGTGCCAGCAGCCCCCGCCGAGCGGGGGGTCCCGAGCAGTACTTC,CASSPRRAGGPEQYF
TRBV5-8,NA,NA,TRBJ1-6,TGTGCCAGCAGCTGGGTGGGAGGGACGACACCCCTCCACTTT,CASSWVGGTTPLHF
TRBV5-1,TRBD2,NA,TRBJ2-3,TGCGCCAGCAGCTTGGTAGCGGGGGGGACAGATACGCAGTATTTT,CASSLVAGGTDTQYF